The rows below give T cell receptor beta chains drawn from one sample of a study of post-analysis software for immune sequencing data. One entry per CDR3 protein, called by TCRdb with MiXCR from the PCR reads. The sample lists roughly 800,000 distinct CDR3 sequences; roughly 58% were seen once. Sequenced input: blood. The receptors were gathered from a girl under 18 with multiple sclerosis. Each CDR3 is given with its conserved first and last residue. Fields, in order: CDR3 protein, CDR3 DNA, CDR3 length, D gene, clone size, V gene, J gene. D genes are given only for firm matches. Part of the rows lack a size; the others show once, few, many or a class for expanded clones.

CATRLAGGTVYTQYF	TGTGCCACCAGGTTAGCGGGGGGCACCGTTTATACGCAGTATTTT	15	TRBD2	few	TRBV15	TRBJ2-3
CSARGGSLAGDQYF	TGCAGTGCTAGAGGGGGGTCCCTAGCGGGGGACCAGTATTTT	14	TRBD2	once	TRBV20-1	TRBJ2-3
CSARPPRGAQETQYF	TGCAGTGCTAGACCCCCTAGGGGGGCCCAAGAGACCCAGTACTTC	15	NA	NA	TRBV20-1	TRBJ2-5
CASSPRTAPYNEQFF	TGTGCCAGCAGCCCCCGGACAGCTCCCTACAATGAGCAGTTCTTC	15	NA	few	TRBV9	TRBJ2-1
CSVGGRAGGGETQYF	TGCAGCGTTGGTGGTCGAGCGGGAGGAGGAGAGACCCAGTACTTC	15	TRBD2	NA	TRBV29-1	TRBJ2-5
CASSQSPIGGRDLEQYF	TGTGCCAGCAGCCAATCCCCTATAGGTGGCAGGGACCTCGAGCAGTACTTC	17	NA	NA	TRBV14	TRBJ2-7
CATSQAGPEVGELFF	TGTGCCACCAGCCAGGCGGGGCCCGAGGTCGGGGAGCTGTTTTTT	15	NA	NA	TRBV15	TRBJ2-2
CASSDAGAQRNIQYF	TGTGCCAGTAGTGATGCGGGAGCCCAAAGGAACATTCAGTACTTC	15	TRBD2	NA	TRBV19	TRBJ2-4
CASSEGRTGRGYNEQFF	TGTGCCAGCAGTGAGGGACGGACAGGGCGCGGGTACAATGAGCAGTTCTTC	17	TRBD1	NA	TRBV2	TRBJ2-1
CASSAHRGRTYEQYF	TGCGCCAGCAGCGCCCACAGGGGGCGAACCTACGAGCAGTACTTC	15	TRBD1	NA	TRBV5-1	TRBJ2-7
CGARGTSGDSYEQYF	TGCGGTGCTAGAGGGACTAGCGGGGATTCCTACGAGCAGTACTTC	15	TRBD2	NA	TRBV20-1	TRBJ2-7
CATSRDLGTGGEYTQYF	TGTGCCACCAGCAGAGACCTCGGGACAGGGGGCGAATATACGCAGTATTTT	17	TRBD1	NA	TRBV15	TRBJ2-3
CSVAGRESVTEAFF	TGCAGCGTTGCGGGAAGGGAATCGGTTACTGAAGCTTTCTTT	14	NA	NA	TRBV29-1	TRBJ1-1
CASSGALAKNIQYF	TGTGCCAGTTCAGGGGCCCTAGCCAAAAACATTCAGTACTTC	14	NA	NA	TRBV11-2	TRBJ2-4
CSVVYAGQPYNEQFF	TGCAGCGTCGTTTATGCGGGCCAACCCTACAATGAGCAGTTCTTC	15	NA	NA	TRBV29-1	TRBJ2-1
CASSQSPSGGAFEQFF	TGTGCCAGCAGTCAAAGCCCTAGCGGGGGGGCCTTTGAGCAGTTCTTC	16	TRBD2	NA	TRBV3-1	TRBJ2-1
CSAVITNTEAFF	TGCAGCGCCGTGATAACTAACACTGAAGCTTTCTTT	12	NA	few	TRBV29-1	TRBJ1-1
CASSYLTEDYTYEQYF	TGTGCCAGCAGTTACTTAACTGAGGACTATACCTACGAGCAGTACTTC	16	NA	NA	TRBV6-6	TRBJ2-7
CATQDIYNEQFF	TGTGCCACCCAGGACATTTACAATGAGCAGTTCTTC	12	NA	few	TRBV10-3	TRBJ2-1
CAISLTVRDEQFF	TGTGCCATCAGCCTTACTGTGAGGGATGAGCAGTTCTTC	13	NA	few	TRBV10-3	TRBJ2-1
CSARGQGGVYEQYF	TGCAGTGCAAGGGGGCAGGGAGGGGTCTACGAGCAGTACTTC	14	NA	NA	TRBV20-1	TRBJ2-7
CASDEPNYGYTF	TGTGCCAGCGACGAACCTAACTATGGCTACACCTTC	12	NA	NA	TRBV7-9	TRBJ1-2
CSASHGPSRSEQYF	TGCAGTGCTTCCCATGGACCGTCTCGGAGCGAGCAGTACTTC	14	NA	NA	TRBV20-1	TRBJ2-7
CSVQGQGSYNEQFF	TGCAGCGTCCAGGGACAGGGCTCCTACAATGAGCAGTTCTTC	14	TRBD1	once	TRBV29-1	TRBJ2-1
CSARVLQGTGEQFF	TGCAGTGCTAGGGTTTTGCAGGGGACGGGTGAGCAGTTCTTC	14	NA	NA	TRBV20-1	TRBJ2-1
CSVGQGSHEQFF	TGCAGCGTCGGACAGGGGAGCCATGAGCAGTTCTTC	12	TRBD1	few	TRBV29-1	TRBJ2-1
CASTTQLAGGLTDTQYF	TGTGCCAGCACCACACAACTAGCGGGGGGACTCACAGATACGCAGTATTTT	17	TRBD2	NA	TRBV12-3/TRBV12-4	TRBJ2-3
CASSRRFGDTGVYGYTF	TGTGCCAGCAGCCGAAGATTTGGGGACACAGGGGTCTATGGCTACACCTTC	17	TRBD1	NA	TRBV5-5	TRBJ1-2
CSVGGPGQGGNEQFF	TGCAGCGTTGGAGGCCCGGGACAGGGCGGCAATGAGCAGTTCTTC	15	TRBD1	NA	TRBV29-1	TRBJ2-1
CSARSSGGRAYNEQFF	TGCAGTGCTAGGAGCTCGGGGGGCCGGGCCTACAATGAGCAGTTCTTC	16	NA	NA	TRBV20-1	TRBJ2-1
CASSLEREGPTDTQYF	TGCGCCAGCAGCTTGGAGCGGGAGGGCCCTACAGATACGCAGTATTTT	16	TRBD2	NA	TRBV5-1	TRBJ2-3
CASSSRAGFTDTQYF	TGTGCCAGCAGCTCTAGGGCAGGTTTCACAGATACGCAGTATTTT	15	NA	NA	TRBV27	TRBJ2-3